This TCR beta chain was documented in a study of glioma-infiltrating T cells. Study-level findings and limits: Non-neoplastic patients had below-expected tissue-blood divergence, while all gliomas exceeded expectation.

The iRepertoire nested amplicon-rescue multiplex PCR amplified TCR alpha and beta CDR3s from RNA. TCRdb independently ran MiXCR on the multiplex PCR reads; one entry per CDR3 protein. The sample has approximately 100,000 distinct CDR3 sequences, about 28% seen once. V lost 5 bases and J lost 6, with 20 bases in between. CDR3 length equals 15 residues. This clonotype was detected ten times or more. The antigen remains undetermined. The sequenced sample consisted of glioma tissue, nonneoplastic brain tissue, or PBMCs (not recorded which). The source of this sequence is a human donor with low-grade glioma or glioblastoma, undergoing nonglioma brain surgery, or in good health (not recorded which). The V and J genes are TRBV12-3 or TRBV12-4 and TRBJ2-7; D perhaps matches TRBD2 (5 bases). The CDR3: CASSQPGNLYTEQYF. DNA of the CDR3: TGTGCCAGCAGTCAACCGGGAAACCTGTATACCGAGCAGTACTTC.